The rows below give T cell receptor beta chains drawn from one sample of a study of CD8 T cells in Susac syndrome. Each CDR3 protein gets one entry after TCRdb re-called the immunoSEQ multiplex PCR reads with MiXCR. Of about 300,000 distinct CDR3 sequences in the sample, over 75% were seen once. Sequencing was done on a sample of CD8+ T cells from PBMCs. These receptors were collected from a human donor with multiple sclerosis. Each CDR3 is given with its conserved first and last residue. D genes are given only for firm matches. Some rows mark clone size as missing; the rest say once, few, many or name a class of expanded clone.

abundance	d_gene	v_gene	len	j_gene	CDR3aa	CDR3nt
-	-	TRBV7-9	14	TRBJ1-2	CASSPASVSYGYTF	TGTGCCAGCAGCCCCGCCTCAGTGTCCTATGGCTACACCTTC
-	TRBD2	TRBV4-3	16	TRBJ2-3	CASSPPRGRYTDTQYF	TGCGCCAGCAGCCCCCCTCGCGGGAGGTATACAGATACGCAGTATTTT
once	-	TRBV19	12	TRBJ2-2	CASSWANGELFF	TGTGCCAGTAGTTGGGCTAACGGGGAGCTGTTTTTT
-	-	TRBV28	14	TRBJ1-4	CASRPLPDNEKLFF	TGTGCCAGCAGACCCCTACCAGATAATGAAAAACTGTTTTTT
-	TRBD1	TRBV3-1	15	TRBJ1-2	CASSPGQGLSYGYTF	TGTGCCAGCAGCCCCGGACAGGGGTTGAGCTATGGCTACACCTTC
few	TRBD2	TRBV6-5	14	TRBJ2-1	CASSYAGGHNEQFF	TGTGCCAGCAGTTATGCGGGAGGGCACAATGAGCAGTTCTTC
-	-	TRBV6-5	17	TRBJ1-3	CASSHGWAVDSGNTIYF	TGTGCCAGCAGTCACGGCTGGGCGGTAGACTCTGGAAACACCATATATTTT
few	-	TRBV3-1	17	TRBJ2-7	CASSQERGSGFSYEQYF	TGTGCCAGCAGCCAAGAGAGGGGGAGCGGCTTCTCCTACGAGCAGTACTTC
-	-	TRBV27	14	TRBJ2-7	CASGILPRHGEQYF	TGTGCCAGCGGCATCTTGCCTCGGCATGGCGAGCAGTACTTC
-	-	TRBV5-4	15	TRBJ2-4	CASSLEGLAKNIQYF	TGTGCCAGCAGCTTGGAGGGACTAGCCAAAAACATTCAGTACTTC